The rows below give T cell receptor beta chains drawn from one sample of a study of breast tumors, draining lymph nodes, adjacent tissues. TCRdb reprocessed the multiplex PCR reads via MiXCR and lists one record per CDR3 protein. The table includes roughly 130,000 distinct CDR3 sequences, less than 20% detected once. Sequencing was done on a sample of axillary lymph node tissue. All receptors come from a female donor with breast cancer. Some clones in this sample may be carry-over from other donors' samples. The CDR3 runs from the conserved cysteine through the conserved F or W. A D gene is named only where the DNA matches it firmly. Some rows mark clone size as missing; the rest say once, few, many or name a class of expanded clone.

>TRBJ1-6|NA|many|TRBV2
CASSDRAGNSPLHF
TGTGCCAGCAGTGACAGGGCGGGAAATTCACCCCTCCACTTT
>TRBJ2-3|NA|many|TRBV19
CASERVQGDTQYF
TGTGCCAGTGAGCGGGTTCAAGGGGATACGCAGTATTTT
>TRBJ1-2|NA|many|TRBV7-9
CASSLPVSYGYTF
TGTGCCAGCAGCTTACCAGTGTCGTATGGCTACACCTTC
>TRBJ2-7|TRBD2|many|TRBV24-1
CATPREVGPYEQYF
TGTGCCACCCCTCGGGAGGTAGGTCCCTACGAGCAGTACTTC
>TRBJ1-2|NA|many|TRBV20-1
CSAITPPPAYGYTF
TGCAGTGCGATTACACCGCCTCCCGCCTATGGCTACACCTTC
>TRBJ2-3|TRBD1|many|TRBV20-1
CSASGQGWGLDTQYF
TGCAGTGCTAGCGGACAGGGCTGGGGTCTGGATACGCAGTATTTT
>TRBJ2-1|NA|many|TRBV20-1
CSASTGDEQFF
TGCAGTGCCAGCACGGGGGATGAGCAGTTCTTC
>TRBJ2-1|TRBD1|NA|TRBV5-5
CASGSDRGSYNEQFF
TGTGCCAGCGGTTCGGACAGGGGCTCCTACAATGAGCAGTTCTTC
>TRBJ2-1|NA|few|TRBV27
CASSFAGGIPYNEQFF
TGTGCCAGCAGTTTTGCCGGAGGCATTCCCTACAATGAGCAGTTCTTC
>TRBJ2-2|TRBD2|many|TRBV20-1
CSARDLLGLADTGELFF
TGCAGTGCTAGAGATCTCCTGGGACTAGCGGACACCGGGGAGCTGTTTTTT
>TRBJ2-3|TRBD1|many|TRBV5-1
CASSADRGPGTDTQYF
TGCGCCAGCAGCGCAGACAGGGGGCCTGGTACAGATACGCAGTATTTT
>TRBJ1-5|NA|NA|TRBV19
CASSIGGGTSNQPQHF
TGTGCCAGTAGTATAGGGGGGGGCACGAGCAATCAGCCCCAGCATTTT
>TRBJ1-2|NA|many|TRBV2
CASSEAGTGYYGYTF
TGTGCCAGCAGTGAAGCGGGAACAGGATACTATGGCTACACCTTC